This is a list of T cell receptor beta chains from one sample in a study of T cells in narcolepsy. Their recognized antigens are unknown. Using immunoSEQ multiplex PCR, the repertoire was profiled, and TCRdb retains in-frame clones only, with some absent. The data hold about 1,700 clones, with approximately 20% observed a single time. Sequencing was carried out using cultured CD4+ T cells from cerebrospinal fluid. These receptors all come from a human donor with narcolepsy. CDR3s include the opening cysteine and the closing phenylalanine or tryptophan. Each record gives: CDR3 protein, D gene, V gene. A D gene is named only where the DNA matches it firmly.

CDR3aa: CASSFSRSETQYF
d_gene: -
v_gene: TRBV6-7

CDR3aa: CASSRNGPQTEAFF
d_gene: -
v_gene: TRBV7-2

CDR3aa: CASSLAGRVDEQFF
d_gene: -
v_gene: TRBV11-1

CDR3aa: CASSRWSSGEGETQYF
d_gene: TRBD2
v_gene: TRBV5-1

CDR3aa: CASSQENTGNQPQHF
d_gene: -
v_gene: TRBV4-2

CDR3aa: CASSLLAGGREQYF
d_gene: TRBD2
v_gene: TRBV7-3

CDR3aa: CASSPSTGSSGNTIYF
d_gene: TRBD1
v_gene: TRBV5-1

CDR3aa: CASSLTVTGLGYTF
d_gene: -
v_gene: TRBV5-3

CDR3aa: CASSLEGGARYEQFF
d_gene: -
v_gene: TRBV4-2

CDR3aa: CASSFSSGGAPDTQYF
d_gene: TRBD2
v_gene: TRBV5-1

CDR3aa: CASSLVGNEQFF
d_gene: -
v_gene: TRBV7-8

CDR3aa: CASSLAPGAGSPLHF
d_gene: -
v_gene: TRBV5-6

CDR3aa: CASSTQTGPYEQYF
d_gene: -
v_gene: TRBV6-1

CDR3aa: CASSFRTGGGEKLFF
d_gene: TRBD1
v_gene: TRBV5-7

CDR3aa: CASSLGIGSGSPLHF
d_gene: -
v_gene: TRBV5-8